The 16 T cell receptor beta chains below come from one sample, sequenced in a study of T cells in Graves' hyperthyroidism and ophthalmopathy (dated by TCRdb to between 2018 and 2020). The method was multiplex PCR. Sequencing used an Illumina HiSeq 2000. The TCR beta CDR3 regions were amplified from the RNA transcripts. For the first round of RT-PCR on the TCR CDR3, the HTBI primer set was used together with the Qiagen OneStep RT-PCR kit. The public reads were run again by TCRdb, first through fastp at Q25 and then through MiXCR, and only productive beta chains were kept. Entries that share a CDR3 protein sequence are merged under the most common genes and DNA. A total of 300,000 or so distinct CDR3 sequences appear in this sample, over 15% of them only once. Clones ranked in the top ten supply about 51% of the sample. The sample comprised blood. The receptors here all came from a woman aged 60-70 years with Graves' ophthalmopathy.

This clonotype was recorded many times. The chain has TRBV20-1 and TRBJ2-7; 8 nucleotides align to TRBD2. The ends lost 6 bases at V and 2 bases at J; junction bases unmatched: 6. Germline V gene sequence: CDR1 DFQATT, CDR2 SNEGSKA (reference sequence). This CDR3 is built from 13 residues. The CDR3 DNA sequence: TGCAGTGCGGCACCGGGACTAGCCTACGAGCAGTACTTC. Its translation: CSAAPGLAYEQYF.

The table lists this clonotype with many counts. The chain couples TRBV30 to TRBJ2-7; a possible D gene is TRBD2 (6 bases). Germline CDR1 reads GTSNPN; CDR2 reads SVGIG (reference sequence). Deletions cut 3 bases from V and 0 bases from J, with 12 bases between. The CDR3 sequence is 14 residues long. The CDR3 coding sequence is TGTGCCTGGAGCACTAGCTCATACTCCTACGAGCAGTACTTC. Residues: CAWSTSSYSYEQYF.

For this clonotype: A clone one base away is much larger, so this may be a read error. The missing conserved phenylalanine or tryptophan at the end of this CDR3 makes a read error likely. The chain employs TRBV12-3 or TRBV12-4 and TRBJ1-2, with D uncertain. This CDR3 is built from 13 residues. Trimming removed 8 bases from V and 6 bases from J, with 16 bases in between. CDR3 bases: TGTGCCAGCTATGAGGGAGGGAGTGATGGCTACACCCTC. This gives the protein CASYEGGSDGYTL.

A few counts support this clonotype. The gene calls are TRBV6-1 and TRBJ2-2; D is unresolved. V was shortened by 10 bases and J by 1 base, with 10 bases between the two germline ends. The CDR3 has 13 amino acids. Germline V lookup: CDR1 MNHNS, CDR2 SASEGT. The CDR3 sequence is CAISTGNTGELFF. The DNA of the CDR3 is TGTGCCATCTCCACCGGGAACACCGGGGAGCTGTTTTTT.

This clonotype was detected many times. V is TRBV28 and J is TRBJ2-7, with D possibly TRBD1 on 5 matching bases. Germline CDR1 and CDR2: MDHEN and SYDVKM. Deletions cut 6 bases from V and 3 bases from J, with 18 bases between. There are 15 residues in the CDR3. CDR3 nucleotides: TGTGCCAGCAGCCCGCAGGGTCTTGGGCACTACGAGCAGTACTTC. It is translated as CASSPQGLGHYEQYF.

Only a few counts were recorded for this clonotype. The chain has TRBV7-9 and TRBJ1-3, with D possibly matching TRBD1 (5 bases). This CDR3 comprises 13 residues. Germline CDR1 reads SEHNR; CDR2 reads FQNEAQ (reference sequence). Trimming removed 1 base from V and 4 bases from J, with 5 bases in between. The CDR3 DNA follows: TGTGCCAGCAGCTTAGGGGGCGGAAACACCATATATTTT. This sequence encodes CASSLGGGNTIYF.

This clonotype was counted ten times or more. Germline and junction disagree at one end, which may indicate a read error. This chain joins TRBV12-3 or TRBV12-4 and TRBJ1-2; no firm D call. The CDR3 is 15 residues long. This chain's CDR3 is CASSPRRPAYYGYTF. Here the CDR3 DNA reads TGTGCCAGCAGCCCCAGGAGGCCTGCTTACTACGGCTACACCTTC.

The sample holds many counts of this clonotype. The rearrangement links TRBV27 to TRBJ2-1; D uncertain. Trimming took 1 base from V and 2 from J, leaving 3 bases between them. The CDR3 contains 13 residues. Looked up from germline, CDR1 is MNHEY and CDR2 is SMNVEV (reference sequence). This CDR3 reads CASSLFPYNEQFF. The CDR3 DNA is TGTGCCAGCAGTTTATTCCCCTACAATGAGCAGTTCTTC.

Many counts were recorded for this clonotype. J is TRBJ1-2 and V is TRBV20-1; D is possibly TRBD1 (5 bases). The CDR3 is 14 residues long. Trimming shortened V by 4 bases and J by 4 bases, and 16 bases separated the two germline ends. The germline V gene encodes CDR1 DFQATT and CDR2 SNEGSKA (reference sequence). The CDR3 DNA reads as TGCAGTGCTACGAAAGGCGGGGGTGGCTATGGCTACACCTTC. Translating gives CSATKGGGGYGYTF.

The chain uses TRBV19 and TRBJ2-7, with 8 positions matching TRBD1. In germline, CDR1 is LNHDA, CDR2 SQIVND (reference sequence). This CDR3 is built from 14 residues. V gave up 6 bases and J gave up 4 bases; unmatched junction bases: 8. CDR3 in DNA: TGTGCCAGTAGAGAAACAGGGGGATCTTACGAGCAGTACTTC. Translating gives CASRETGGSYEQYF. Together with reference TRBV19 and TRBJ2-7, the CDR3 gives the full variable domain: DGGITQSPKYLFRKEGQNVTLSCEQNLNHDAMYWYRQDPGQGLRLIYYSQIVNDFQKGDIAEGYSVSREKKESFPLTVTSAQKNPTAFYLCASRETGGSYEQYFGPGTRLTVT.

This clonotype has a count of ten or more. The chain is built from TRBV7-2 and TRBJ2-7, with 9 bases lining up with TRBD2. Germline lookup yields CDR1 SGHTA and CDR2 FQGNSA. The CDR3 runs to 14 residues. The ends lost 4 bases at V and 5 bases at J; junction bases unmatched: 6. The CDR3 reads CASSWGGTSNEQYF. The CDR3, as DNA: TGTGCCAGCAGCTGGGGTGGGACTAGCAACGAGCAGTACTTC.

The CDR3 DNA follows: TGCAGTGCTAAAGCCACAATAGGTACCTACGAGCAGTACTTC. Translation: CSAKATIGTYEQYF. The chain is built from TRBV20-1 and TRBJ2-7; D call uncertain. Between the trimmed V and J ends, which lost 4 bases and 2 bases, there was a span of 15 bases. The germline V gene has CDR1 DFQATT and CDR2 SNEGSKA (reference sequence). The CDR3 has 14 amino acids.

This clonotype was seen a few times. The genes are TRBV6-1 and TRBJ2-3, with 10 bases aligning to TRBD1. The CDR3 is 16 amino acids. J gave up 4 bases and V 5 bases, and 9 bases lay outside the gene matches. The germline V gene encodes CDR1 MNHNS and CDR2 SASEGT. Written as DNA, the CDR3 is TGTGCCAGCAGTCACCAAAGGACAGGGGGAGCAGATACGCAGTATTTT. It specifies CASSHQRTGGADTQYF.

At least ten counts were recorded for this clonotype. The genes are TRBV7-9 and TRBJ2-1; the D is unclear. Trimming removed 8 bases at V and 4 bases at J, with 9 bases between. This CDR3 has 12 residues. The germline gives CDR1 SEHNR, CDR2 FQNEAQ (reference sequence). This chain's CDR3 is CASRRSYNEQFF. CDR3 bases: TGTGCCAGCCGCCGGAGTTACAATGAGCAGTTCTTC. The complete variable domain, with remaining parts taken from reference TRBV7-9 and TRBJ2-1, reads DTGVSQNPRHKITKRGQNVTFRCDPISEHNRLYWYRQTLGQGPEFLTYFQNEAQLEKSRLLSDRFSAERPKGSFSTLEIQRTEQGDSAMYLCASRRSYNEQFFGPGTRLTVL.

This clonotype was found many times. J is TRBJ1-1 and V is TRBV5-1; D not certain. In germline, CDR1 is SGHRS, CDR2 YFSETQ. Trimming took 4 bases from V and 3 from J, leaving 10 bases between them. This CDR3 has 13 amino acids. The DNA for the CDR3 is TGCGCCAGCAGCCCGTCCTGGGACACTGAAGCTTTCTTT. It translates to CASSPSWDTEAFF.

This clonotype turned up a few times. The V gene is TRBV25-1, the J gene TRBJ1-4, with TRBD1 identical over 7 bases. CDR1 is MGHDK, CDR2 SYGVNS, per germline. The junction had 15 bases not matched to a gene; V was cut back by 3 bases and J by 8 bases. The CDR3 loop spans 17 amino acids. The CDR3 nucleotides read TGTGCCAGCAGTGACCCTTCGAACGACAGGGCTAGAGAAAAACTGTTTTTT. Its protein product is CASSDPSNDRAREKLFF.